This T cell receptor (beta chain) was profiled in a study of T cell responses to AZD1222 COVID-19 vaccine. This table comes from immunoSEQ multiplex PCR, and its TCRdb copy is limited to in-frame clones, with some not included. Of more than 150,000 clones listed, approximately 92% were seen once; the top ten hold 10%. CDR1 and CDR2 from the germline V gene are KGHDR and SFDVKD. V lost 7 bases to trimming and J lost 5 bases; unmatched junction nucleotides: 6. The CDR3 length is 13 residues. The receptor comes from an adult in good health. The V gene is TRBV24-1, the J gene TRBJ1-1, with 7 bases identical to TRBD1. This sample comprised peripheral blood, obtained on day 0 of AZD1222 vaccination. In nucleotides, the CDR3 is TGTGCCACCAGAGACGACAGGGAGACTGAAGCTTTCTTT. Protein sequence: CATRDDRETEAFF.